This T cell receptor beta chain appears in the sequencing data of a study of shared clonotypes between healthy human individuals. Study information: A donor's plate count was three for CD4 naive and three for CD4 memory; CD8 naive had two and CD8 memory one. Overall study results and limits: What limited the represented genetic and exposure-history diversity was the small number of donors.

The V gene lost 6 bases and the J gene lost 7 bases, with 16 bases spanning the gap. Germline loops: CDR1 MDHEN, CDR2 SYDVKM. The length of the CDR3 is 13 residues. Clones were sequenced by immunoSEQ multiplex PCR, and TCRdb holds only the in-frame ones, with some missing. Here the sample spans more than 900,000 clones, around 78% being singletons. This clone has at least ten counts. Its antigen is not identified. Sequenced input: memory CD4+ T cells from PBMCs. Sample subset: CD45RA-negative fraction. The V and J genes are TRBV28 and TRBJ2-7; tentatively, D is TRBD2 (5 bases). The sequence was obtained from a man between 18 and 35 years old in good health. Some clones in this sample may be carry-over from other donors' samples. The chain's CDR3 is CASSSTSRVEQYF. In DNA, the CDR3 is TGTGCCAGCAGCTCTACTAGTAGGGTTGAGCAGTACTTC.